The 22 T cell receptor beta chains presented below share a single source sample, sequenced in a study of beta chain features in type 1 diabetes. Reverse transcribing all isolated RNA meant expressed TCRB transcripts were sequenced. Profiling relied on immunoSEQ multiplex PCR, and the TCRdb table lists in-frame clones only, not all of them. Of 300,000 to 350,000 clones listed, approximately 9.7% are singletons. Whole-study results and caveats: Type 1 diabetes patients had TCRB CDR3s that were shorter (moderately but significantly so) in all four CD4+ subsets.

These receptors' targets are unknown. Sequences were obtained from central memory CD4+ T cells from blood. The receptors come from a man aged 25-45 years with type 1 diabetes.

V and J are TRBV7-2 and TRBJ2-1, with D possibly matching TRBD2 (5 bases). CDR3 length equals 12 residues. V gave up 7 bases and J gave up 9 bases, with 13 bases separating them. Looked up from germline, CDR1 is SGHTA and CDR2 is FQGNSA. This chain's CDR3 is CASTTSGTEQFF. In DNA form, the CDR3 reads TGTGCCAGCACCACCTCGGGAACTGAGCAGTTCTTC. Filled out from reference TRBV7-2 and TRBJ2-1, the complete variable domain reads GAGVSQSPSNKVTEKGKDVELRCDPISGHTALYWYRQSLGQGLEFLIYFQGNSAPDKSGLPSDRFSAERTGGSVSTLTIQRTQQEDSAVYLCASTTSGTEQFFGPGTRLTVL.

This clone was counted between two and nine times. This rearrangement joins TRBV6-1 to TRBJ1-1; D is unclear. Trimming took off 0 bases at V and 9 bases at J, with 11 bases between the two ends. Germline V lookup: CDR1 MNHNS, CDR2 SASEGT. This CDR3 contains 13 residues. The CDR3 nucleotides are TGTGCCAGCAGTGAAGCTCGCATCCAAAAAGCTTTCTTT. Its protein is CASSEARIQKAFF.

The chain couples TRBV7-6 to TRBJ2-5; unclear D gene. The germline gives CDR1 SGHVS, CDR2 FNYEAQ. V lost 0 bases and J 4 bases, leaving 6 bases between the germline ends. The CDR3 covers 13 residues. CDR3 nucleotides: TGTGCCAGCAGCTTAGCCTTGGGAGAGACCCAGTACTTC. This codes for CASSLALGETQYF.

This clone showed up just a few times. This chain connects TRBV7-2 to TRBJ2-7; tentative D call: TRBD1 (6 bases). CDR3 length equals 12 residues. V dropped 8 bases and J dropped 6 bases, with 14 bases sitting between them. Germline V lookup: CDR1 SGHTA, CDR2 FQGNSA. CDR3 nucleotides: TGTGCCAGCGGAAACAGGGTCGGCGAGCAGTACTTC. Protein: CASGNRVGEQYF. Using reference TRBV7-2 and TRBJ2-7 for the parts outside the CDR3, the full variable domain is GAGVSQSPSNKVTEKGKDVELRCDPISGHTALYWYRQSLGQGLEFLIYFQGNSAPDKSGLPSDRFSAERTGGSVSTLTIQRTQQEDSAVYLCASGNRVGEQYFGPGTRLTVT.

This clone was seen only a few times. The chain carries TRBV7-2 and TRBJ1-3; D is uncertain. This CDR3 is built from 14 residues. The germline V gene has CDR1 SGHTA and CDR2 FQGNSA. V lost 0 bases and J lost 4, with 7 bases in between. CDR3 DNA sequence: TGTGCCAGCAGCTTAGCGGGTGGGGGAAACACCATATATTTT. Translation: CASSLAGGGNTIYF. The full variable domain, in which reference TRBV7-2 and TRBJ1-3 provide the parts outside the CDR3, is GAGVSQSPSNKVTEKGKDVELRCDPISGHTALYWYRQSLGQGLEFLIYFQGNSAPDKSGLPSDRFSAERTGGSVSTLTIQRTQQEDSAVYLCASSLAGGGNTIYFGEGSWLTVV.

There are a few counts of this clone. The rearrangement joins TRBV7-2 to TRBJ2-3, with D possibly being TRBD1 (6 bases). The V gene lost 0 bases and the J gene lost 1 base, with 11 bases spanning the gap. Germline V lookup: CDR1 SGHTA, CDR2 FQGNSA. The CDR3 is 16 amino acids. For the CDR3, the DNA is TGTGCCAGCAGCTTAGCGTTTGGGGGCGGCACAGATACGCAGTATTTT. Translation: CASSLAFGGGTDTQYF. Variable domain in full (rest from reference TRBV7-2 and TRBJ2-3): GAGVSQSPSNKVTEKGKDVELRCDPISGHTALYWYRQSLGQGLEFLIYFQGNSAPDKSGLPSDRFSAERTGGSVSTLTIQRTQQEDSAVYLCASSLAFGGGTDTQYFGPGTRLTVL.

This clone was seen only a few times. Other DNA sequences in the sample encode the same CDR3. The chain has TRBV5-6 and TRBJ2-3; 8 positions agree with TRBD1. After removal of 0 bases from V and 6 bases from J, the junction contained 3 bases not matched to a gene. This CDR3 is built from 14 residues. Germline lookup yields CDR1 SGHDT and CDR2 YYEEEE. CDR3 sequence (DNA): TGTGCCAGCAGCTTGGGGCAGGGGGCCGATACGCAGTATTTT. It encodes CASSLGQGADTQYF. Full variable domain (missing parts from reference TRBV5-6 and TRBJ2-3): DAGVTQSPTHLIKTRGQQVTLRCSPKSGHDTVSWYQQALGQGPQFIFQYYEEEERQRGNFPDRFSGHQFPNYSSELNVNALLLGDSALYLCASSLGQGADTQYFGPGTRLTVL.

This clone was counted a few times. This may stem from a read error, because a much larger clone lies one nucleotide away. This sample also contains other DNA sequences that code for the same CDR3. The chain combines TRBV28 with TRBJ1-1, with 9 positions matching TRBD1. This CDR3 has 13 residues. J lost 1 base, V lost 6 bases, and 0 bases had no gene match. Germline lookup yields CDR1 MDHEN and CDR2 SYDVKM. The CDR3 loop is CASRGQGNTEAFF. In nucleotides, the CDR3 is TGTGCCAGCAGGGGACAGGGGAACACTGAAGCTTTCTTT.

The CDR3 nucleotides read TGTGCCAGCAGTTACATGGGTCCGGGGGCCAACGTCCTGACTTTC. Translated, it gives CASSYMGPGANVLTF. The V and J genes are TRBV6-6 and TRBJ2-6; D is unclear. The CDR3 consists of 15 residues. CDR1 is MNHNY and CDR2 is SVGAGI in the germline V gene (reference sequence). The V and J ends lost 2 bases and 4 bases respectively, with 9 bases between them.

This clone has a handful of counts. CDR3 loop: CASSFTYTDTQYF. CDR3 sequence (DNA): TGTGCCAGCAGTTTCACGTACACAGATACGCAGTATTTT. The gene calls are TRBV27 and TRBJ2-3; D is unclear. V lost 3 bases to trimming and J lost 2 bases, with 6 bases between them. The V gene's germline CDR1 is MNHEY and CDR2 SMNVEV (reference sequence). This CDR3 region has 13 residues.

The chain combines TRBV6-6 with TRBJ2-2, with 7 bases lining up with TRBD1. This CDR3 spans 15 amino acids. Germline CDR1 MNHNY, CDR2 SVGAGI (reference sequence). V shed 7 bases, J shed 5 bases, and the junction held 10 bases outside the gene matches. DNA of the CDR3: TGTGCCAGCATTGGAGGACAGGATCTGACCGGGGAGCTGTTTTTT. This translates into CASIGGQDLTGELFF.

This clone has just one count. V and J are TRBV13 and TRBJ2-5, with TRBD2 matching over 11 bases. The CDR3 is made up of 16 amino acids. V gave up 2 bases and J gave up 4 bases; unmatched junction bases: 6. In germline, CDR1 is PRHDT, CDR2 FYEKMQ (reference sequence). The CDR3 loop is CASSLLIAGGIETQYF. The CDR3 DNA is TGTGCCAGCAGCTTACTAATAGCGGGGGGGATAGAGACCCAGTACTTC. Looking up the rest from reference TRBV13 and TRBJ2-5 gives the full variable domain: AAGVIQSPRHLIKEKRETATLKCYPIPRHDTVYWYQQGPGQDPQFLISFYEKMQSDKGSIPDRFSAQQFSDYHSELNMSSLELGDSALYFCASSLLIAGGIETQYFGPGTRLLVL.

The genes are TRBV19 and TRBJ2-6, with 7 nucleotides matching TRBD1. The CDR3 loop spans 16 amino acids. Germline CDR1 is LNHDA and CDR2 is SQIVND (reference sequence). The trim removed 8 bases at V and 4 bases at J, leaving 11 bases unmatched. The CDR3 DNA follows: TGTGCCAGTGGGACAGAATCCTTAGCGGGGGCCAACGTCCTGACTTTC. Protein product: CASGTESLAGANVLTF.

Comments on this clone: The sample holds other DNA sequences that translate to the same CDR3. The V and J genes are TRBV4-3 and TRBJ1-6; tentative D call: TRBD1 (5 bases). The V gene's germline CDR1 is LGHNA and CDR2 YSLEER. Trimming pared 0 bases from V and 9 bases from J, leaving 9 bases between. The CDR3 has 14 amino acids. Here the CDR3 reads CASSQDGGGSPLHF. In nucleotides, the CDR3 is TGCGCCAGCAGCCAAGATGGGGGTGGTTCACCCCTCCACTTT.

This clone was observed many times. The chain is built from TRBV11-2 and TRBJ2-3; 12 bases are shared with TRBD2. CDR1 and CDR2 (germline): SGHAT, FQNNGV. The CDR3 is 14 residues long. The ends lost 5 bases at V and 7 bases at J; junction bases unmatched: 4. CDR3 protein: CASSPGLAGYTQYF. CDR3 DNA: TGTGCCAGCAGCCCTGGACTAGCGGGGTATACGCAGTATTTT.

There are a few counts of this clone. This chain connects TRBV5-6 to TRBJ2-5; 11 bases are shared with TRBD2. The length of the CDR3 is 15 residues. Germline values: CDR1 SGHDT, CDR2 YYEEEE. J was trimmed by 4 bases and V by 4 bases; bases with no gene match: 6. The CDR3 here is CASSPLAGGAETQYF. In DNA form, the CDR3 reads TGTGCCAGCAGCCCCCTAGCGGGGGGTGCAGAGACCCAGTACTTC.

V and J are TRBV7-2 and TRBJ2-3; a possible D gene is TRBD1 (6 bases). CDR3 length: 13 amino acids. V was pared by 5 bases and J by 6 bases, with 12 bases between. The germline gives CDR1 SGHTA, CDR2 FQGNSA. The CDR3 region has the DNA TGTGCCAGCAGCCCTCGGGACACCGATACGCAGTATTTT. Amino acids: CASSPRDTDTQYF.

This clone occurred a few times. J is TRBJ1-3 and V is TRBV27, with D unclear. Trimming took 3 bases from V and 0 from J, leaving 18 bases between them. From germline, CDR1 is MNHEY and CDR2 SMNVEV (reference sequence). The CDR3 spans 18 residues. The CDR3 loop reads CASSFSGIGIGSGNTIYF. CDR3 DNA: TGTGCCAGCAGTTTTTCGGGGATTGGTATCGGCTCTGGAAACACCATATATTTT.

V and J are TRBV11-2 and TRBJ1-6; perhaps TRBD1 as D (5 bases). Trimming pared 1 base from V and 5 bases from J, leaving 9 bases between. Germline V CDR1 and CDR2: SGHAT, FQNNGV. The CDR3 contains 15 residues. CDR3 residues: CASSLAGGDNSPLHF. Here the CDR3 DNA reads TGTGCCAGCAGCTTAGCGGGAGGGGATAATTCACCCCTCCACTTT. The whole variable domain, remainder taken from reference TRBV11-2 and TRBJ1-6, is EAGVAQSPRYKIIEKRQSVAFWCNPISGHATLYWYQQILGQGPKLLIQFQNNGVVDDSQLPKDRFSAERLKGVDSTLKIQPAKLEDSAVYLCASSLAGGDNSPLHFGNGTRLTVT.

The chain has TRBV11-2 and TRBJ1-1; D uncertain. V was cut by 2 bases and J by 2 bases, with 6 bases left in between. Germline-derived CDR1 and CDR2 are SGHAT and FQNNGV. The CDR3 runs to 13 residues. CDR3 DNA: TGTGCCAGCAGCTTAAGGGAAAACACTGAAGCTTTCTTT. Its translation: CASSLRENTEAFF.

This clone was seen at least ten times. The chain combines TRBV23-1 with TRBJ2-7; 7 nucleotides line up with TRBD1. Being an ORF, TRBV23-1 has a function that is uncertain. V shed 2 bases and J 3 bases; nucleotides not matched to a gene: 16. The CDR3 is made up of 18 amino acids. CDR3 sequence: CASSQTTPFDREFYEQYF. CDR3 sequence (DNA): TGCGCCAGCAGTCAAACGACCCCCTTCGACAGGGAATTCTACGAGCAGTACTTC.

This clone was counted between two and nine times. V is TRBV7-2 and J is TRBJ1-5; D is undetermined. The CDR3 length is 13 residues. V lost 1 base and J 6 bases, leaving 7 bases between the germline ends. Germline assignment: CDR1 SGHTA and CDR2 FQGNSA. CDR3 residues: CASSLEQRQPQHF. CDR3 DNA sequence: TGTGCCAGCAGCTTAGAGCAGCGTCAGCCCCAGCATTTT.